The next 24 T cell receptor beta chains were all read from a single sample in a study of T cell clonotyping in hematopoietic cell transplantation. Sequencing was performed with immunoSEQ multiplex PCR; in TCRdb, only in-frame clones are kept and a portion is missing. The sample records more than 55,000 clones, around 94% being singletons. The sequenced sample was peripheral blood mononuclear cells. These receptors were taken from a man aged 50 to 59 in good health. Some clones in this sample may be carry-over from other donors' samples.

Comment on this clone: Other DNA sequences in this specimen translate into the identical CDR3. V is TRBV9 and J is TRBJ2-2; TRBD2 is a possible D gene (6 bases). Trimming pared 2 bases from V and 5 bases from J, leaving 10 bases between. Germline assignment: CDR1 SGDLS and CDR2 YYNGEE. This CDR3 is 14 amino acids long. DNA for the CDR3: TGTGCCAGCAGCGTGGGTGGGGGGACCGGGGAGCTGTTTTTT. Protein: CASSVGGGTGELFF.

V and J are TRBV5-8 and TRBJ1-6; maybe TRBD1 (5 bases). Per the germline V gene, CDR1 is SGHTS and CDR2 is YDEGEE. Trimming shortened V by 0 bases and J by 8 bases, and 12 bases separated the two germline ends. CDR3 size: 15 residues. CDR3: CASSLAVREDSPLHF. CDR3 DNA: TGTGCCAGCAGCTTGGCGGTCAGGGAGGATTCACCCCTCCACTTT. The whole variable domain, remainder taken from reference TRBV5-8 and TRBJ1-6, is EAGVTQSPTHLIKTRGQQATLRCSPISGHTSVYWYQQALGLGLQFLLWYDEGEERNRGNFPPRFSGRQFPNYSSELNVNALELEDSALYLCASSLAVREDSPLHFGNGTRLTVT.

The chain links TRBV4-1 to TRBJ1-1, with no clear D. The germline V and J ends were trimmed by 0 bases and 5 bases, with 13 bases remaining between them. This CDR3 has 15 amino acids. Germline V gives CDR1 MGHRA, CDR2 YSYEKL. CDR3 residues: CASSQDRALVTEAFF. CDR3 in DNA: TGCGCCAGCAGCCAAGATAGGGCATTGGTAACTGAAGCTTTCTTT.

This clone was recorded once. This chain connects TRBV11-2 to TRBJ1-4; tentative D call: TRBD1 (5 bases). V was trimmed by 2 bases and J by 6 bases, leaving 10 bases between them. Germline V gene data show CDR1 as SGHAT and CDR2 as FQNNGV. This CDR3 is 14 amino acids long. The CDR3 is CASSLTGGDEKLFF. The CDR3 DNA reads as TGTGCCAGCAGCTTAACTGGGGGGGATGAAAAACTGTTTTTT.

The chain recombines TRBV2 with TRBJ2-2; no firm D call. Per the germline V gene, CDR1 is SNHLY and CDR2 is FYNNEI. V lost 6 bases, J lost 0 bases, and 11 bases lay in between. The CDR3 has 15 residues. CDR3 loop: CASSQTPTNTGELFF. CDR3 nucleotides: TGTGCCAGCAGCCAGACACCGACGAACACCGGGGAGCTGTTTTTT.

This clone came up once. The chain employs TRBV4-3 and TRBJ2-5; 8 bases agree with TRBD2. This CDR3 has 15 residues. With V trimmed by 0 bases and J by 4 bases, 4 bases remained unmatched. Germline V lookup: CDR1 LGHNA, CDR2 YSLEER. The CDR3 coding sequence is TGCGCCAGCAGCCAAGATTCGGGAGGGGGAGAGACCCAGTACTTC. Translation: CASSQDSGGGETQYF.

The gene calls are TRBV19 and TRBJ2-1, with D hard to call. V dropped 3 bases and J dropped 2 bases, with 8 bases sitting between them. Germline-derived CDR1 and CDR2 are LNHDA and SQIVND (reference sequence). This CDR3 comprises 14 residues. The CDR3 is CASSIGSTYNEQFF. In DNA, the CDR3 is TGTGCCAGTAGTATCGGGTCTACCTACAATGAGCAGTTCTTC.

CDR3 in DNA: TGTGCCAGCAGCACAACGGACAGGGGGCGAACAGATACGCAGTATTTT. This encodes CASSTTDRGRTDTQYF. The V and J genes are TRBV21-1 and TRBJ2-3; the table's D call, TRBD1, has no DNA check behind it. TRBV21-1 is a pseudogene segment. This CDR3 contains 16 residues.

DNA of the CDR3: TGTGCCAGCAGAACCGGGATACCCTACGAGCAGTACTTC. Translating it yields CASRTGIPYEQYF. The rearrangement joins TRBV28 to TRBJ2-7; tentatively, D is TRBD2 (5 bases). Germline assignment: CDR1 MDHEN and CDR2 SYDVKM. There are 13 residues in the CDR3. Trimming left V 6 bases short and J 2 bases short, with 11 bases between.

The CDR3: CASSQDPGQGRKNTEAFF. The DNA of the CDR3 is TGCGCCAGCAGCCAAGATCCCGGACAGGGGCGCAAGAACACTGAAGCTTTCTTT. The chain has TRBV4-1 and TRBJ1-1; 9 bases are shared with TRBD1. Trimming cost V 0 bases and J 1 base; bases outside gene matches: 9. This CDR3 is 18 amino acids long. Per germline, CDR1 MGHRA and CDR2 YSYEKL.

The genes are TRBV6-5 and TRBJ2-5; TRBD1 aligns across 12 bases. Unmatched junction bases numbered 4, after V lost 6 bases and J lost 2 bases. CDR3 size: 15 residues. CDR1 is MNHEY, CDR2 SVGAGI, per germline. CDR3 residues: CASSRDRGRQETQYF. DNA for the CDR3: TGTGCCAGCAGCAGGGACAGGGGGCGGCAAGAGACCCAGTACTTC.

This clone was found once. The gene calls are TRBV28 and TRBJ2-5, with a weak D call TRBD1 (6 bases). Trimming stripped 5 bases from V and 0 bases from J, with 10 bases between. Per the germline V gene, CDR1 is MDHEN and CDR2 is SYDVKM. CDR3 length equals 14 residues. In DNA form, the CDR3 reads TGTGCCAGCAGTCTGGACAGAAACCAAGAGACCCAGTACTTC. Its translation is CASSLDRNQETQYF.

The genes are TRBV5-6 and TRBJ2-3; no firm D call. This CDR3 contains 17 residues. The V end was cut by 6 bases, the J end by 0 bases, with 20 bases between. Germline assignment: CDR1 SGHDT and CDR2 YYEEEE. CDR3 nucleotide sequence: TGTGCCAGCAACCTGGTCGATGGCTTCTCCAGCACAGATACGCAGTATTTT. Encoded protein: CASNLVDGFSSTDTQYF.

The rearrangement links TRBV5-4 to TRBJ2-4; 9 bases fit TRBD2. The CDR3 length is 14 residues. Germline values: CDR1 SGHNT, CDR2 YYREEE (reference sequence). V was pared by 4 bases and J by 7 bases, with 6 bases of the junction left unmatched. The CDR3 DNA is TGTGCCAGCAGCCCAGGGACTAGCAGGAACATTCAGTACTTC. Amino acids: CASSPGTSRNIQYF.

This chain uses TRBV10-3 with TRBJ2-2, with 9 bases identical to TRBD2. With V trimmed by 4 bases and J by 4 bases, 10 bases remained unmatched. Looked up from germline, CDR1 is ENHRY and CDR2 is SYGVKD. CDR3 length: 17 amino acids. The CDR3: CAISVGSGSGSTGELFF. For the CDR3, the DNA is TGTGCCATCAGTGTCGGTAGCGGGAGCGGAAGCACCGGGGAGCTGTTTTTT.

The chain links TRBV30 to TRBJ1-5; possibly TRBD1 for D (6 bases). Germline loops: CDR1 GTSNPN, CDR2 SVGIG (reference sequence). V shed 2 bases and J shed 3 bases, with 11 bases lying between them. The CDR3 is 14 amino acids. This CDR3 reads CAWSSTGANQPQHF. CDR3 DNA: TGTGCCTGGAGTTCGACAGGAGCCAATCAGCCCCAGCATTTT.

The V call is TRBV2, the J call TRBJ2-7; perhaps TRBD1 as D (6 bases). The CDR3 spans 14 residues. Germline loops: CDR1 SNHLY, CDR2 FYNNEI. V gave up 2 bases and J gave up 5 bases, with 13 bases separating them. The CDR3 bases are TGTGCCAGCAGTGAACCCGGCAGGGGTAACGAGCAGTACTTC. It codes for CASSEPGRGNEQYF.

This clone was detected only once. The chain couples TRBV29-1 to TRBJ1-5, with D tentatively TRBD1 (5 bases). The germline CDR1 and CDR2 sequences are SQVTM and ANQGSEA. The CDR3 sequence is 14 residues long. The CDR3 here is CSEGRPLGYQPQHF. The CDR3 nucleotides are TGCTCCGAGGGGAGACCACTTGGTTATCAGCCCCAGCATTTT.

The chain carries TRBV7-9 and TRBJ1-5; D remains ambiguous. Per the germline V gene, CDR1 is SEHNR and CDR2 is FQNEAQ (reference sequence). This CDR3 is built from 13 residues. V was clipped by 5 bases and J by 5 bases, with 10 bases between them. CDR3 loop: CASSIEGDQPQHF. CDR3 bases: TGTGCCAGCAGCATAGAGGGAGATCAGCCCCAGCATTTT. The complete variable domain, with remaining parts taken from reference TRBV7-9 and TRBJ1-5, reads DTGVSQNPRHKITKRGQNVTFRCDPISEHNRLYWYRQTLGQGPEFLTYFQNEAQLEKSRLLSDRFSAERPKGSFSTLEIQRTEQGDSAMYLCASSIEGDQPQHFGDGTRLSIL.

This chain joins TRBV28 and TRBJ2-7; TRBD2 aligns across 15 bases. There are 17 residues in the CDR3. The junction had 13 bases not matched to a gene; V was cut back by 6 bases and J by 7 bases. Germline CDR1 MDHEN, CDR2 SYDVKM. The CDR3 protein is CASSWGRGTSGRWEQYF. As DNA, the CDR3 is TGTGCCAGCAGCTGGGGCAGAGGGACTAGCGGGAGGTGGGAGCAGTACTTC.

This clone has a handful of counts. The sample carries other DNA sequences with the same CDR3. This chain connects TRBV7-9 to TRBJ1-4; D uncertain. The CDR3 contains 14 residues. Germline V gene data show CDR1 as SEHNR and CDR2 as FQNEAQ (reference sequence). Between the trimmed V and J ends, which lost 4 bases and 0 bases, there was a span of 6 bases. In DNA form, the CDR3 reads TGTGCCAGCAGCTCAGGCGCAACTAATGAAAAACTGTTTTTT. Amino acids: CASSSGATNEKLFF.

The chain employs TRBV15 and TRBJ1-4, with D uncertain. The V gene lost 6 bases and the J gene lost 3 bases, with 11 bases spanning the gap. Germline CDR1 LNHNV, CDR2 YYDKDF (reference sequence). This CDR3 comprises 14 residues. The CDR3 bases are TGTGCCACCAGGTTCACGGGCGCTAATGAAAAACTGTTTTTT. Protein sequence: CATRFTGANEKLFF.

The rearrangement uses TRBV28 and TRBJ2-2; D gene unclear. There are 16 residues in the CDR3. The germline gives CDR1 MDHEN, CDR2 SYDVKM. The V gene lost 3 bases and the J gene lost 1 base, with 12 bases spanning the gap. DNA for the CDR3: TGTGCCAGCAGTTTCTTTGCGACTGAGAACACCGGGGAGCTGTTTTTT. Its protein is CASSFFATENTGELFF.

The chain has TRBV27 and TRBJ2-3; 10 bases match TRBD1. The ends lost 2 bases at V and 4 bases at J; junction bases unmatched: 9. CDR1 is MNHEY and CDR2 is SMNVEV in the germline V gene (reference sequence). The length of the CDR3 is 17 residues. The CDR3 protein is CASSLNRRTGGPDTQYF. CDR3 bases: TGTGCCAGCAGTTTAAATAGGAGGACAGGGGGTCCAGATACGCAGTATTTT.